One and the same sample provided the 8 T cell receptor beta chains below, sequenced in a study of blood T cell repertoires in COVID-19. Profiling relied on immunoSEQ multiplex PCR, and the TCRdb table lists in-frame clones only, not all of them. The profile covers 440,000 or so clones, with 75% to 90% appearing a single time and about 1.6% taken by the ten largest. Specimen: peripheral blood. The receptors shown here come from a woman aged 40 to 49 with COVID-19, enrolled during active disease.

The V call is TRBV6-2 or TRBV6-3, the J call TRBJ1-2; D not certain. The germline V and J ends were trimmed by 2 bases and 4 bases, with 17 bases remaining between them. The CDR3 is made up of 16 amino acids. Germline loops: CDR1 MNHEY, CDR2 SVGEGT. CDR3 DNA sequence: TGTGCCAGCAGTTACGAACTTGACTCTCTCATCTATGGCTACACCTTC. This translates into CASSYELDSLIYGYTF.

The V gene is TRBV28, the J gene TRBJ1-6, with D uncertain. Trimming cost V 5 bases and J 6 bases, with 14 bases left between them. The CDR3 has 15 amino acids. CDR1 and CDR2 from the germline V gene are MDHEN and SYDVKM. This CDR3 is CASSLYAGANSPLHF. In nucleotides, the CDR3 is TGTGCCAGCAGTCTCTACGCGGGCGCTAATTCACCCCTCCACTTT.

The chain carries TRBV10-2 and TRBJ1-6, with D maybe TRBD1 (5 bases). Trimming took 6 bases from V and 0 from J, leaving 15 bases between them. The CDR3 spans 17 residues. Germline V gene sequence: CDR1 WSHSY, CDR2 SAAADI. The CDR3 is CASRQTQGSSYNSPLHF. The CDR3 DNA is TGCGCCAGCAGACAGACTCAGGGTAGCTCCTATAATTCACCCCTCCACTTT.

The CDR3 here is CASSLSRGNTEAFF. The CDR3 DNA is TGTGCCAGCAGCTTATCCAGGGGGAACACTGAAGCTTTCTTT. The J gene is TRBJ1-1, the V gene TRBV7-9, with D perhaps matching TRBD1 (6 bases). V lost 2 bases and J lost 1, with 8 bases in between. The CDR3 consists of 14 residues. Germline V CDR1 and CDR2: SEHNR, FQNEAQ (reference sequence).

The chain carries TRBV24-1 and TRBJ1-2; weak D call: TRBD1 (6 bases). V was cut by 3 bases and J by 6 bases, with 10 bases left in between. The germline gives CDR1 KGHDR, CDR2 SFDVKD. This CDR3 contains 13 residues. CDR3 sequence reads: CATSDPQGDGYTF. The DNA of the CDR3 is TGTGCCACCAGTGATCCACAGGGTGATGGCTACACCTTC.

The V call is TRBV3-1 (or the pseudogene TRBV3-2), the J call TRBJ1-2; D ambiguous. Germline CDR1 reads LGHDT; CDR2 reads YNNKEL (reference sequence). This CDR3 has 17 amino acids. V gave up 1 base and J gave up 0 bases, with 15 bases separating them. CDR3 protein: CASSQGNSGDSNYGYTF. CDR3 bases: TGTGCCAGCAGCCAAGGTAACAGCGGAGATTCTAACTATGGCTACACCTTC.

The chain is built from TRBV25-1 and TRBJ2-1; no firm D call. CDR1 is MGHDK and CDR2 is SYGVNS in the germline V gene. V was pared by 3 bases and J by 4 bases, with 4 bases between. The CDR3 runs to 12 residues. Written as DNA, the CDR3 is TGTGCCAGCAGTGACAGATACAATGAGCAGTTCTTC. As protein: CASSDRYNEQFF.

The chain links TRBV18 to TRBJ1-4; possible D gene TRBD1, 6 bases. The germline CDR1 and CDR2 sequences are KGHSH and LQKENI. Trimming stripped 0 bases from V and 8 bases from J, with 10 bases between. The CDR3 extends over 14 amino acids. Here the CDR3 reads CASSPPGAREKLFF. For the CDR3, the DNA is TGTGCCAGCTCACCACCGGGGGCGAGAGAAAAACTGTTTTTT.